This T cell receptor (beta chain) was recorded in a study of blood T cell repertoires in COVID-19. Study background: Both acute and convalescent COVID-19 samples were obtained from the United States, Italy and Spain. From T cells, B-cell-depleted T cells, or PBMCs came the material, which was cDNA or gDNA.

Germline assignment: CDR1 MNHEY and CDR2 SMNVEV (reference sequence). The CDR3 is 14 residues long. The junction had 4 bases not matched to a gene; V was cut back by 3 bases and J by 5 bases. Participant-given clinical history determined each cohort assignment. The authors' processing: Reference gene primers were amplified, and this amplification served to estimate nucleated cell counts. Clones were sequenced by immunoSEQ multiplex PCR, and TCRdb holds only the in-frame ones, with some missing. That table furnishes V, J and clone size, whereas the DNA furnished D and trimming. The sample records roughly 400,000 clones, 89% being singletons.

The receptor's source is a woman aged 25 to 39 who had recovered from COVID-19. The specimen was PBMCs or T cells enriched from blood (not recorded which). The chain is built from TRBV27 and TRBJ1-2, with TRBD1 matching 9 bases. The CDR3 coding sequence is TGTGCCAGCAGTTTGAGCGGGACAGGGTATGGCTACACCTTC. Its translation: CASSLSGTGYGYTF.